Listed here are 4 T cell receptor beta chains from one sample, sequenced in a study of blood T cell repertoires in COVID-19. Clones were sequenced by immunoSEQ multiplex PCR, and TCRdb holds only the in-frame ones, with some missing. The repertoire holds nearly 50,000 clones, with 85% as singletons. Material: peripheral blood. The source of these receptors is a woman in her sixties or seventies with acute or convalescent COVID-19.

The genes are TRBV12-3 or TRBV12-4 and TRBJ1-4; D is undetermined. The CDR3 runs 13 residues. V lost 6 bases and J lost 6, with 11 bases in between. Here the CDR3 DNA reads TGTGCCAGCAGCCCTCGGACTTATGAAAAACTGTTTTTT. Translated, it gives CASSPRTYEKLFF.

CDR3: CASSLGTGGAYNEQFF. The CDR3 DNA sequence: TGTGCCAGCAGCTTGGGGACAGGGGGGGCCTACAATGAGCAGTTCTTC. The gene calls are TRBV5-8 and TRBJ2-1; 10 bases are a match to TRBD1. V lost 0 bases, J lost 2 bases, and 2 bases stayed unmatched. Germline lookup yields CDR1 SGHTS and CDR2 YDEGEE. The CDR3 consists of 16 residues. The entire variable domain, with the rest obtained from reference TRBV5-8 and TRBJ2-1, is as follows: EAGVTQSPTHLIKTRGQQATLRCSPISGHTSVYWYQQALGLGLQFLLWYDEGEERNRGNFPPRFSGRQFPNYSSELNVNALELEDSALYLCASSLGTGGAYNEQFFGPGTRLTVL.

The genes are TRBV18 and TRBJ1-6, with 7 bases aligning to TRBD1. This CDR3 comprises 16 residues. Losses at the gene ends were 3 bases for V and 7 bases for J; bases not matched to a gene: 9. Per the germline V gene, CDR1 is KGHSH and CDR2 is LQKENI. CDR3 sequence reads: CASSPILTGANSPLHF. The CDR3 coding sequence is TGTGCCAGCTCACCCATCCTCACAGGGGCGAATTCACCCCTCCACTTT.

The chain recombines TRBV5-4 with TRBJ1-5; D unclear. The germline V gene has CDR1 SGHNT and CDR2 YYREEE (reference sequence). The length of the CDR3 is 12 residues. Trimming left V 7 bases short and J 9 bases short, with 14 bases between. DNA for the CDR3: TGTGCCAGCGGCACCCTTGGAGGGCCCCAGCATTTT. Residues: CASGTLGGPQHF.